This T cell receptor beta chain was sequenced in a study of T cell repertoires in cytomegalovirus infection (dated by TCRdb to the late 2010s). General notes on the study: Donor HLA type was relevant to the analysis, as public TCR beta signatures indicated carriage of CMV infection together with the matching HLA type. Findings and caveats that apply to the study as a whole: Carriers of CMV infection plus the relevant HLA type were discriminated by the cumulative frequency of public TCR beta family members in the study cohort and in an independent approximately 340-donor cohort. The ex vivo response was dominated by HLA-C-restricted CMV-specific TCR beta clonotypes, which also provided the single most frequent clonotype in two of eight donors.

This clonotype showed up many times. Its recognized antigen is unknown. No much larger clone exists at a distance of one base, and base qualities are not known. Germline trimming amounts to 6 bases on V and 7 bases on J, with 16 as the count of junction bases outside the gene matches. Reading from cysteine to phenylalanine, the CDR3 counts 16 amino acids. The only DNA kept is the CDR3, 48 bases in frame from the first base. For CDR1 and CDR2, the germline V gene lists SGHTA and FQGNSA. Instrument on record: Illumina HiSeq 1500. Through fastp at Q25 and MiXCR, TCRdb rebuilt clones from the public reads, retaining in-frame beta chains. When rows share a CDR3 protein, they turn into one entry using the most common DNA and genes. This sample lists around 230,000 distinct CDR3 sequences; 5% to 8.5% were detected once. The ten largest clones capture under 7.5% of the sample.

Sequences were obtained from PBMCs. The chain employs TRBV7-2 and TRBJ2-7, and 9 junctional nucleotides match TRBD2. The source of this sequence is a human donor in good health (CMV status not recorded). Some clones in this sample may be carry-over from other donors' samples. The DNA reads TGTGCCAGCAGGCCCGTTATTAGCGGGGGTAGGGGAGAGCAGTACTTC. Its protein is CASRPVISGGRGEQYF.